Shown below are 27 T cell receptor beta chains from a single sample sequenced in a study of shared clonotypes between healthy human individuals. Clones were read by immunoSEQ multiplex PCR, and TCRdb kept only the in-frame ones, dropping some. The data show some 980,000 clones, approximately 80% seen once. Sample: memory CD4+ T cells sorted from blood. Subset meaning: CD45RA-negative fraction. The receptors stem from a man younger than 30 in good health.

This chain joins TRBV5-4 and TRBJ2-5; 8 bases fit TRBD2. J lost 5 bases, V lost 3 bases, and 12 bases had no gene match. This CDR3 is built from 16 residues. CDR1 SGHNT and CDR2 YYREEE come from the germline V gene (reference sequence). CDR3 DNA sequence: TGTGCCAGCAGCTACGCCCTTGGCGGGGGGACGGAGACCCAGTACTTC. Its protein is CASSYALGGGTETQYF.

The CDR3 loop reads CASKLAGGYEQYF. For the CDR3, the DNA is TGTGCCAGCAAACTAGCGGGAGGGTACGAGCAGTACTTC. The chain has TRBV6-1 and TRBJ2-7; 13 bases line up with TRBD2. The junction had 1 base not matched to a gene; V was cut back by 7 bases and J by 4 bases. CDR3 length: 13 amino acids. The V gene's germline CDR1 is MNHNS and CDR2 SASEGT.

The rearrangement joins TRBV4-2 to TRBJ2-5; TRBD2 agrees at 11 bases. The ends lost 0 bases at V and 2 bases at J; junction bases unmatched: 5. This CDR3 has 17 residues. The germline V gene has CDR1 LGHNA and CDR2 YNFKEQ. This chain's CDR3 is CASSQEIAGGKQETQYF. The CDR3 DNA follows: TGTGCCAGCAGCCAAGAAATAGCGGGGGGGAAGCAAGAGACCCAGTACTTC.

This chain joins TRBV5-1 and TRBJ2-3; D is unclear. Germline-derived CDR1 and CDR2 are SGHRS and YFSETQ. The CDR3 contains 14 residues. The V and J ends lost 1 base and 3 bases respectively, with 9 bases between them. CDR3 protein: CASSLRVFTDTQYF. The DNA for the CDR3 is TGCGCCAGCAGCTTGCGAGTTTTTACAGATACGCAGTATTTT. The full variable domain, completed using reference TRBV5-1 and TRBJ2-3, is KAGVTQTPRYLIKTRGQQVTLSCSPISGHRSVSWYQQTPGQGLQFLFEYFSETQRNKGNFPGRFSGRQFSNSRSEMNVSTLELGDSALYLCASSLRVFTDTQYFGPGTRLTVL.

This chain joins TRBV29-1 and TRBJ2-3, with D possibly being TRBD2 (6 bases). The V end was cut by 6 bases, the J end by 2 bases, with 12 bases between. The CDR3 is 13 residues long. CDR1 and CDR2 (germline): SQVTM, ANQGSEA. The CDR3: CSVIGTLTDTQYF. CDR3 DNA sequence: TGCAGCGTCATCGGGACTCTCACAGATACGCAGTATTTT.

V gene TRBV19 combines with J gene TRBJ1-3; TRBD1 is a possible D gene (5 bases). CDR1 and CDR2 from the germline V gene are LNHDA and SQIVND (reference sequence). Deletions cut 11 bases from V and 4 bases from J, with 15 bases between. The CDR3 extends over 13 amino acids. CDR3 amino acids: CASSGFAGNTIYF. CDR3 DNA: TGTGCCTCATCAGGGTTCGCCGGAAACACCATATATTTT.

The rearrangement uses TRBV15 and TRBJ2-1, with 7 bases fitting TRBD2. Germline V lookup: CDR1 LNHNV, CDR2 YYDKDF (reference sequence). The V and J ends lost 5 bases and 2 bases, in that order; junction bases with no gene match: 6. This CDR3 contains 15 residues. CDR3 in amino acids: CATSSRGVPYNEQFF. DNA of the CDR3: TGTGCCACCAGCTCCCGGGGGGTACCCTACAATGAGCAGTTCTTC.

This chain joins TRBV2 and TRBJ2-4; 10 nucleotides agree with TRBD1. V trimming: 2 bases; J trimming: 4 bases; junction bases outside the gene matches: 2. CDR3 length equals 15 residues. Germline V lookup: CDR1 SNHLY, CDR2 FYNNEI. DNA of the CDR3: TGTGCCAGCAGTGAAAGGGGACAGGGGAAAAACATTCAGTACTTC. Translating it yields CASSERGQGKNIQYF.

The chain carries TRBV30 and TRBJ2-2, with 7 bases aligning to TRBD1. CDR3 length equals 16 residues. V was clipped by 5 bases and J by 6 bases; unmatched bases: 15. Germline-derived CDR1 and CDR2 are GTSNPN and SVGIG (reference sequence). This CDR3 is CAWASNRGGIAGELFF. In DNA, the CDR3 is TGTGCCTGGGCCTCGAACAGGGGTGGGATCGCCGGGGAGCTGTTTTTT.

V usage is TRBV9 and J usage is TRBJ1-3; TRBD1 agrees at 7 bases. J lost 3 bases, V lost 4 bases, and 7 bases had no gene match. CDR3 length: 15 amino acids. The germline V gene has CDR1 SGDLS and CDR2 YYNGEE. The CDR3 DNA is TGTGCCAGCAGCCCCCAACAGGGGTTTGGAAACACCATATATTTT. Its translation is CASSPQQGFGNTIYF.

The V and J genes are TRBV6-5 and TRBJ2-5, with 7 bases lining up with TRBD2. Germline V gene sequence: CDR1 MNHEY, CDR2 SVGAGI. The CDR3 runs to 14 residues. Trimming cost V 5 bases and J 6 bases; bases outside gene matches: 9. CDR3 bases: TGTGCCAGCAGTACAGGACTAGGGCAAAAGACCCAGTACTTC. This codes for CASSTGLGQKTQYF.

This clone showed up just once. The J gene is TRBJ1-1, the V gene TRBV30, with 12 positions matching TRBD1. CDR1 is GTSNPN and CDR2 is SVGIG in the germline V gene (reference sequence). There are 16 residues in the CDR3. Trimming removed 3 bases from V and 5 bases from J; junction bases left unmatched: 10. In DNA, the CDR3 is TGTGCCTGGAGCGGATACCGGGACAGGGGGCGGACTGAAGCTTTCTTT. Its translation: CAWSGYRDRGRTEAFF.

This chain connects TRBV30 to TRBJ1-5, with a weak D call TRBD1 (5 bases). With 2 bases removed from V and 2 bases from J, the gap between germline ends came to 10 bases. In germline, CDR1 is GTSNPN, CDR2 SVGIG (reference sequence). The CDR3 covers 14 residues. The CDR3 reads CAWSLGQRNQPQHF. The CDR3, as DNA: TGTGCCTGGAGTCTGGGGCAGCGCAATCAGCCCCAGCATTTT.

V usage is TRBV6-1 and J usage is TRBJ1-5; D perhaps matches TRBD1 (6 bases). The CDR3 has 15 amino acids. Germline V CDR1 and CDR2: MNHNS, SASEGT. V dropped 7 bases and J dropped 5 bases, with 18 bases sitting between them. The CDR3 is CASMGALGYYQPQHF. CDR3 coding DNA: TGTGCCAGCATGGGGGCCCTGGGCTATTATCAGCCCCAGCATTTT.

As regards this clone: A junction end diverges from the germline sequence, so it may reflect a read error. The chain uses TRBV7-7 and TRBJ1-5; unclear D gene. Germline loops: CDR1 SSHAT, CDR2 FNYEAQ (reference sequence). This CDR3 has 13 residues. CDR3 residues: CASSLDRNQPQHF. The CDR3 bases are TGTGCTAGCAGCTTAGATAGAAATCAGCCCCAGCATTTT.

The chain has TRBV6-1 and TRBJ2-7, with 10 nucleotides matching TRBD2. The germline V gene encodes CDR1 MNHNS and CDR2 SASEGT. The CDR3 contains 15 residues. The V gene end was trimmed by 5 bases and the J gene end by 2 bases; junction bases not matched to a gene: 6. The CDR3 loop is CASSRSSGGTYEQYF. The CDR3 DNA follows: TGTGCCAGCAGTAGGTCTAGCGGGGGAACCTACGAGCAGTACTTC.

This chain links TRBV7-9 with TRBJ2-2; maybe TRBD2 (6 bases). From germline, CDR1 is SEHNR and CDR2 FQNEAQ (reference sequence). V was trimmed by 2 bases and J by 4 bases, leaving 14 bases between them. The CDR3 is 16 residues long. The CDR3 coding sequence is TGTGCCAGCAGCTTACCCACTAGCCAAAGCACCGGGGAGCTGTTTTTT. This gives the protein CASSLPTSQSTGELFF.

The rearrangement links TRBV4-1 to TRBJ2-5; D unclear. The end of the DNA aligns better with TRBJ2-7, so the J call may be wrong. The germline V gene has CDR1 MGHRA and CDR2 YSYEKL. The CDR3 has 14 amino acids. This chain's CDR3 is CASSQASLSYEQYF. The CDR3 DNA follows: TGCGCCAGCAGCCAAGCCTCCCTCTCCTACGAGCAGTACTTC.

The gene calls are TRBV28 and TRBJ1-5; unclear D gene. Germline CDR1 MDHEN, CDR2 SYDVKM. Trimming cost V 4 bases and J 11 bases, with 9 bases left between them. This CDR3 is 11 amino acids long. Here the CDR3 reads CASSSLFAQHF. CDR3 coding DNA: TGTGCCAGCAGTTCCTTATTTGCCCAGCATTTT.

The rearrangement links TRBV7-9 to TRBJ1-6, with TRBD1 matching 7 bases. The ends lost 3 bases at V and 5 bases at J; junction bases unmatched: 4. Germline-derived CDR1 and CDR2 are SEHNR and FQNEAQ (reference sequence). This CDR3 region has 15 residues. CDR3 sequence: CASSLADRDNSPLHF. DNA of the CDR3: TGTGCCAGCAGCTTGGCCGACAGGGATAATTCACCCCTCCACTTT.

The V and J genes are TRBV5-3 and TRBJ1-5; D is uncertain. TRBV5-3 has ORF status, its function being uncertain. The CDR3 sequence is 18 residues long. Trimming took off 2 bases at V and 3 bases at J, with 21 bases between the two ends. CDR3 in amino acids: CARSFSYDKKILNQPQHF. DNA of the CDR3: TGTGCCAGAAGCTTTTCGTATGACAAAAAGATCCTCAATCAGCCCCAGCATTTT.

The V gene is TRBV5-6, the J gene TRBJ1-2, with 8 bases aligning to TRBD1. CDR3 length equals 15 residues. Germline lookup yields CDR1 SGHDT and CDR2 YYEEEE. V shed 4 bases and J 5 bases; nucleotides not matched to a gene: 10. The CDR3: CASSLPSGTGYGYTF. The CDR3 bases are TGTGCCAGCAGCCTCCCCTCCGGGACAGGTTATGGCTACACCTTC.

The chain links TRBV18 to TRBJ2-2, with 9 positions matching TRBD1. Looked up from germline, CDR1 is KGHSH and CDR2 is LQKENI. This CDR3 spans 15 amino acids. The V and J ends lost 5 bases and 5 bases, in that order; junction bases with no gene match: 6. Written as DNA, the CDR3 is TGTGCCAGCTCATCCGGACAGGGGAGGACCGGGGAGCTGTTTTTT. Encoded protein: CASSSGQGRTGELFF.

V is TRBV5-1 and J is TRBJ2-7, with D tentatively TRBD1 (5 bases). This CDR3 region has 12 residues. Trimming left V 8 bases short and J 1 base short, with 10 bases between. The germline V gene has CDR1 SGHRS and CDR2 YFSETQ. DNA for the CDR3: TGCGCCAGTACGTACAGGTCCTACGAGCAGTACTTC. The encoded protein is CASTYRSYEQYF. Looking up the rest from reference TRBV5-1 and TRBJ2-7 gives the full variable domain: KAGVTQTPRYLIKTRGQQVTLSCSPISGHRSVSWYQQTPGQGLQFLFEYFSETQRNKGNFPGRFSGRQFSNSRSEMNVSTLELGDSALYLCASTYRSYEQYFGPGTRLTVT.

The chain recombines TRBV5-1 with TRBJ2-5, with 8 nucleotides matching TRBD2. Trimming removed 3 bases from V and 2 bases from J; junction bases left unmatched: 6. Per the germline V gene, CDR1 is SGHRS and CDR2 is YFSETQ. The CDR3 extends over 15 amino acids. The CDR3: CASSSLAGKQETQYF. CDR3 sequence (DNA): TGCGCCAGCAGCTCCTTAGCGGGGAAACAAGAGACCCAGTACTTC.

The table lists this clone with a count of one. The chain is built from TRBV2 and TRBJ1-1; D unclear. The germline CDR1 and CDR2 sequences are SNHLY and FYNNEI. V lost 6 bases and J 1 base, leaving 9 bases between the germline ends. This CDR3 region has 13 residues. Here the CDR3 reads CASRANWNTEAFF. For the CDR3, the DNA is TGTGCCAGCAGGGCGAACTGGAACACTGAAGCTTTCTTT.

CDR3 bases: TGTGCCAGCAGCTTTTGGGCGGGCAGATCTGGGGCCAACGTCCTGACTTTC. This sequence encodes CASSFWAGRSGANVLTF. The rearrangement uses TRBV7-9 and TRBJ2-6; weak D call: TRBD2 (5 bases). Germline assignment: CDR1 SEHNR and CDR2 FQNEAQ (reference sequence). V gave up 3 bases and J gave up 1 base, with 13 bases separating them. The CDR3 spans 17 residues.